These 3 T cell receptor beta chains were all obtained from the same sample, sequenced in a study of blood T cell repertoires in COVID-19. TCRdb's copy holds only in-frame clones and misses some; the assay was immunoSEQ multiplex PCR. The data contain some 160,000 clones, about four fifths of them singletons. The material sequenced was peripheral blood. The source is a man aged 70 or older with active or convalescent COVID-19.

The CDR3 spells CASSYTGARGYGYTF. The CDR3 bases are TGTGCCAGCAGTTACACAGGGGCCCGAGGTTATGGCTACACCTTC. This chain connects TRBV6-2 or TRBV6-3 to TRBJ1-2; 7 positions match TRBD1. The CDR3 has 15 amino acids. Germline CDR1 is MNHEY and CDR2 is SVGEGT. J was trimmed by 5 bases and V by 2 bases; bases with no gene match: 8.

This chain connects TRBV5-6 to TRBJ1-2; TRBD1 matches at 11 bases. V shed 0 bases and J 4 bases; nucleotides not matched to a gene: 8. The CDR3 sequence is 17 residues long. Germline-derived CDR1 and CDR2 are SGHDT and YYEEEE. DNA for the CDR3: TGTGCCAGCAGCTTGGTAGGACAGGGGGCCGCAACCTATGGCTACACCTTC. This codes for CASSLVGQGAATYGYTF. The whole variable domain, filled in from reference TRBV5-6 and TRBJ1-2, reads DAGVTQSPTHLIKTRGQQVTLRCSPKSGHDTVSWYQQALGQGPQFIFQYYEEEERQRGNFPDRFSGHQFPNYSSELNVNALLLGDSALYLCASSLVGQGAATYGYTFGSGTRLTVV.

The chain recombines TRBV6-5 with TRBJ2-1; possible D gene TRBD1, 6 bases. The length of the CDR3 is 14 residues. V lost 8 bases and J lost 4, with 15 bases in between. The germline V gene has CDR1 MNHEY and CDR2 SVGAGI. This CDR3 is CASYQGGGYNEQFF. The DNA for the CDR3 is TGTGCCAGCTACCAAGGGGGTGGTTACAATGAGCAGTTCTTC.